This TCR beta chain was recovered during a study of cytomegalovirus exposure and HLA in healthy donors. Study-wide results and caveats: Listed as cytomegalovirus-associated were roughly 180 TCR beta chains.

Primers for the PCR totalled 60 Vbeta and 13 Jbeta. Profiled with immunoSEQ multiplex PCR; TCRdb holds only in-frame clones, not every one. The sample shows more than 80,000 clones, about 89% of them seen only once. Concerning this clone: The antigen remains undetermined.

Sequencing used PBMCs. This receptor was identified in a man aged 30-40 years in good health and CMV-seropositive.

The CDR3 reads CASSYPGGGGPYEQYF. CDR3 bases: TGTGCCAGCAGTTACCCGGGGGGGGGAGGGCCCTACGAGCAGTACTTC. The gene calls are TRBV6-6 and TRBJ2-7, with 8 bases that match TRBD2. The V gene end was trimmed by 2 bases and the J gene end by 2 bases; junction bases not matched to a gene: 8. Germline CDR1 and CDR2: MNHNY and SVGAGI (reference sequence). The length of the CDR3 is 16 residues.